The source of this T cell receptor (beta chain) is a study of chronic HIV infection and antiretroviral therapy. TCRdb passed the 5' RACE reads through MiXCR, listing each CDR3 protein once. The sample has 30,000 or so distinct CDR3 sequences, around 9% seen once. In germline, CDR1 is SQVTM, CDR2 ANQGSEA. The junction had 2 bases not matched to a gene; V was cut back by 7 bases and J by 0 bases. CDR3 length: 13 residues. At least ten counts were recorded for this clonotype. The source material was peripheral blood. The chain recombines TRBV29-1 with TRBJ1-4, with TRBD1 matching over 7 bases. The TCR sequence derives from an adult who had HIV and had not received antiretroviral therapy, or was an uninfected healthy control (not recorded which). CDR3 sequence: CSGQGSTNEKLFF. CDR3 nucleotides: TGCAGCGGACAGGGCTCAACTAATGAAAAACTGTTTTTT.